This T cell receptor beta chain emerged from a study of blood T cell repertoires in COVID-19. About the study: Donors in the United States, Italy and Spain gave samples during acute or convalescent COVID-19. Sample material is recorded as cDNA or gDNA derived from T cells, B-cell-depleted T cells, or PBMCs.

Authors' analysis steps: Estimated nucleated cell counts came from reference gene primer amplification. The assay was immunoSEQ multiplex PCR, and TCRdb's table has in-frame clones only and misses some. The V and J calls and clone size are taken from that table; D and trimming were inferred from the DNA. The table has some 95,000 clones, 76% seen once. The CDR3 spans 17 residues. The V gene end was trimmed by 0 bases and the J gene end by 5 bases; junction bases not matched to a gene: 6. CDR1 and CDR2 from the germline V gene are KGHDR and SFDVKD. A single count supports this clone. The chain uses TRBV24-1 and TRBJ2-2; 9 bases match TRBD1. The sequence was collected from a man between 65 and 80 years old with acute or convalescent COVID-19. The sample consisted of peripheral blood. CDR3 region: CATSDLPRTGDTGELFF. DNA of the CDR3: TGTGCCACCAGTGATTTGCCGCGGACAGGGGATACCGGGGAGCTGTTTTTT.